The 25 T cell receptor beta chains given below trace back to one sample, sequenced in a study of blood T cell repertoires in COVID-19. This table comes from immunoSEQ multiplex PCR, and its TCRdb copy is limited to in-frame clones, with some not included. The data contain tens of thousands of clones, approximately 91% of them seen just once; the ten biggest clones take up 13%. Sequencing was done on a sample of peripheral blood. The source is a human donor with active COVID-19. The donor label of this sample is uncertain.

V and J are TRBV24-1 and TRBJ2-1; 7 bases agree with TRBD1. The junction had 5 bases not matched to a gene; V was cut back by 5 bases and J by 2 bases. The CDR3 sequence is 15 residues long. Germline-derived CDR1 and CDR2 are KGHDR and SFDVKD. The CDR3 sequence: CATSATGMTYNEQFF. For the CDR3, the DNA is TGTGCCACCAGTGCGACAGGGATGACCTACAATGAGCAGTTCTTC.

The chain joins TRBV7-9 to TRBJ2-5; 8 bases are shared with TRBD2. Germline-derived CDR1 and CDR2 are SEHNR and FQNEAQ (reference sequence). CDR3 size: 16 residues. V shed 5 bases and J 1 base; nucleotides not matched to a gene: 9. CDR3 loop: CASSGTGSGVQETQYF. CDR3 DNA: TGTGCCAGCAGCGGGACGGGTAGCGGGGTCCAAGAGACCCAGTACTTC.

This clone was detected a few times. The chain is built from TRBV2 and TRBJ2-7, with 10 nucleotides matching TRBD2. The CDR3 is made up of 15 amino acids. The germline V gene encodes CDR1 SNHLY and CDR2 FYNNEI. Trimming removed 5 bases from V and 2 bases from J; junction bases left unmatched: 6. The CDR3 is CASSSVLAGTYEQYF. In nucleotides, the CDR3 is TGTGCCAGCAGTTCCGTACTAGCGGGAACCTACGAGCAGTACTTC.

The chain carries TRBV2 and TRBJ1-5, with 8 bases that match TRBD1. The germline gives CDR1 SNHLY, CDR2 FYNNEI. With V trimmed by 11 bases and J by 4 bases, 7 bases remained unmatched. The CDR3 loop spans 13 amino acids. The CDR3 nucleotides are TGTGCCGGCGCCAGGGGGCTTAATCAGCCCCAGCATTTT. Translation: CAGARGLNQPQHF.

The chain has TRBV21-1 and TRBJ2-1; the table names TRBD2, a call not compared with the DNA. TRBV21-1 is described as a pseudogene. The CDR3 runs 16 residues. The CDR3 bases are TGTGCCAGCAGCCATCGCCGGGGGGCCGCGGTCAATGAGCAGTTCTTC. It specifies CASSHRRGAAVNEQFF.

This clone was seen once. This rearrangement joins TRBV7-9 to TRBJ2-5, with 10 positions matching TRBD2. The V and J ends lost 4 bases and 1 base, in that order; junction bases with no gene match: 6. The germline V gene encodes CDR1 SEHNR and CDR2 FQNEAQ (reference sequence). This CDR3 region has 16 residues. CDR3 DNA sequence: TGTGCCAGCAGCTCACCAGCGGGAGGGGGCCAAGAGACCCAGTACTTC. It codes for CASSSPAGGGQETQYF.

This chain joins TRBV28 and TRBJ2-7, with a possible D match to TRBD1 (6 bases). Germline values: CDR1 MDHEN, CDR2 SYDVKM. Trimming took 3 bases from V and 3 from J, leaving 15 bases between them. The length of the CDR3 is 15 residues. CDR3 amino acids: CASSLGHRINYEQYF. Here the CDR3 DNA reads TGTGCCAGCAGTTTGGGACACCGGATCAACTACGAGCAGTACTTC.

CDR3 sequence: CASSHFSFRTGVFGETQYF. In DNA form, the CDR3 reads TGCGCCAGCAGTCATTTTTCCTTTCGGACAGGGGTGTTTGGAGAGACCCAGTACTTC. The chain couples TRBV23-1 to TRBJ2-5; 9 bases line up with TRBD1. TRBV23-1 is an ORF, with its function uncertain. The CDR3 length is 19 residues. V was clipped by 3 bases and J by 4 bases; unmatched bases: 18.

This rearrangement joins TRBV29-1 to TRBJ2-7, with TRBD1 as a possible D gene (5 bases). Trimming left V 7 bases short and J 1 base short, with 11 bases between. The germline CDR1 and CDR2 sequences are SQVTM and ANQGSEA. The CDR3 is 12 amino acids. The CDR3 nucleotides are TGCAGCGGAAGGACACCTTCCTACGAGCAGTACTTC. Encoded protein: CSGRTPSYEQYF.

The chain is built from TRBV11-2 and TRBJ2-1, with 8 positions matching TRBD2. Losses at the gene ends were 4 bases for V and 0 bases for J; bases not matched to a gene: 5. Looked up from germline, CDR1 is SGHAT and CDR2 is FQNNGV. This CDR3 spans 16 amino acids. In nucleotides, the CDR3 is TGTGCCAGCAGCTCACTAGCGGCTAGCTCCTACAATGAGCAGTTCTTC. It encodes CASSSLAASSYNEQFF.

The chain is built from TRBV29-1 and TRBJ2-2, with D perhaps matching TRBD1 (6 bases). From germline, CDR1 is SQVTM and CDR2 ANQGSEA. The V end was cut by 7 bases, the J end by 4 bases, with 13 bases between. CDR3 length: 13 amino acids. Here the CDR3 reads CSAGQRGTGELFF. The DNA for the CDR3 is TGCAGCGCCGGACAGAGGGGCACCGGGGAGCTGTTTTTT.

This clone appeared a single time. The genes are TRBV15 and TRBJ2-7; 9 bases line up with TRBD2. The V and J ends lost 1 base and 4 bases, in that order; junction bases with no gene match: 8. This CDR3 is built from 16 residues. The germline V gene encodes CDR1 LNHNV and CDR2 YYDKDF (reference sequence). The CDR3 DNA reads as TGTGCCACCAGCAGAGGAGGTAGCGGGAGTAGGTACGAGCAGTACTTC. It translates to CATSRGGSGSRYEQYF. The full variable domain, with the rest looked up from reference TRBV15 and TRBJ2-7, is DAMVIQNPRYQVTQFGKPVTLSCSQTLNHNVMYWYQQKSSQAPKLLFHYYDKDFNNEADTPDNFQSRRPNTSFCFLDIRSPGLGDTAMYLCATSRGGSGSRYEQYFGPGTRLTVT.

This chain links TRBV19 with TRBJ2-7; D gene uncertain. Germline V gene sequence: CDR1 LNHDA, CDR2 SQIVND (reference sequence). V shed 2 bases and J shed 0 bases, with 8 bases lying between them. The CDR3 is 14 amino acids. CDR3 region: CASSISAHSYEQYF. The CDR3 nucleotides are TGTGCCAGTAGTATAAGCGCCCACTCCTACGAGCAGTACTTC.

This rearrangement joins TRBV6-5 to TRBJ1-4; 7 bases are shared with TRBD1. The CDR3 totals 12 residues. The germline V gene has CDR1 MNHEY and CDR2 SVGAGI. Losses at the gene ends were 5 bases for V and 6 bases for J; bases not matched to a gene: 0. The CDR3 region has the DNA TGTGCCAGCAGTCAGGGGGATGAAAAACTGTTTTTT. It yields the protein CASSQGDEKLFF.

The rearrangement links TRBV29-1 to TRBJ2-7; TRBD2 agrees at 14 bases. CDR3 size: 15 residues. Germline trimming cut 4 bases from V and 4 bases from J; bases unmatched to any gene: 6. The germline V gene has CDR1 SQVTM and CDR2 ANQGSEA. The CDR3 DNA sequence: TGCAGCGTTGGGGGACTAGCGGGAGCCTCGTACGAGCAGTACTTC. Translating it yields CSVGGLAGASYEQYF.

V usage is TRBV19 and J usage is TRBJ1-5, with 8 bases aligning to TRBD1. Germline CDR1 is LNHDA and CDR2 is SQIVND (reference sequence). CDR3 size: 18 residues. V lost 4 bases, J lost 2 bases, and 13 bases stayed unmatched. DNA of the CDR3: TGTGCCAGTAGTACTTCTCTCGACAGGGGCTGGGGCAATCAGCCCCAGCATTTT. Residues: CASSTSLDRGWGNQPQHF.

The CDR3 sequence: CASSHGLMNTEAFF. The CDR3 DNA reads TGCGCCAGCAGCCACGGACTCATGAACACTGAAGCTTTCTTT. V usage is TRBV4-3 and J usage is TRBJ1-1, with D unresolved. The CDR3 is 14 amino acids. Germline V gives CDR1 LGHNA, CDR2 YSLEER. Between the trimmed V and J ends, which lost 3 bases and 0 bases, there was a span of 8 bases.

The V call is TRBV27, the J call TRBJ2-7, with 9 bases matching TRBD2. The CDR3 has 13 residues. Trimming cost V 6 bases and J 4 bases; bases outside gene matches: 4. The germline CDR1 and CDR2 sequences are MNHEY and SMNVEV (reference sequence). The CDR3 here is CASRASGMYEQYF. The CDR3 coding sequence is TGTGCCAGCAGGGCTAGCGGGATGTACGAGCAGTACTTC.

V usage is TRBV9 and J usage is TRBJ2-5, with a possible D match to TRBD2 (6 bases). The V and J ends lost 1 base and 1 base respectively, with 8 bases between them. The CDR3 has 14 residues. CDR1 SGDLS and CDR2 YYNGEE come from the germline V gene. CDR3 sequence: CASSVLSGQETQYF. In DNA form, the CDR3 reads TGTGCCAGCAGCGTACTTAGCGGCCAAGAGACCCAGTACTTC. Variable domain in full (rest from reference TRBV9 and TRBJ2-5): DSGVTQTPKHLITATGQRVTLRCSPRSGDLSVYWYQQSLDQGLQFLIQYYNGEERAKGNILERFSAQQFPDLHSELNLSSLELGDSALYFCASSVLSGQETQYFGPGTRLLVL.

The CDR3 nucleotides are TGCGCCAGCAGCCAAGGCACTAGCGGCTTGCGCGAGCAGTACTTC. It encodes CASSQGTSGLREQYF. V is TRBV4-3 and J is TRBJ2-7, with TRBD2 matching over 8 bases. CDR3 length: 15 residues. The V and J ends lost 1 base and 6 bases, in that order; junction bases with no gene match: 8. Germline CDR1 reads LGHNA; CDR2 reads YSLEER.

This clone was counted between two and nine times. This rearrangement joins TRBV28 to TRBJ2-7; 9 bases are a match to TRBD2. The CDR3 totals 15 residues. V lost 4 bases to trimming and J lost 6 bases; unmatched junction nucleotides: 10. CDR1 MDHEN and CDR2 SYDVKM come from the germline V gene. The CDR3 reads CASSSLSGRGAEQYF. The CDR3 bases are TGTGCCAGCAGTTCCCTTAGCGGGAGAGGCGCCGAGCAGTACTTC. The variable domain in full, with the rest retrieved from reference TRBV28 and TRBJ2-7, is DVKVTQSSRYLVKRTGEKVFLECVQDMDHENMFWYRQDPGLGLRLIYFSYDVKMKEKGDIPEGYSVSREKKERFSLILESASTNQTSMYLCASSSLSGRGAEQYFGPGTRLTVT.

The gene calls are TRBV5-1 and TRBJ1-6; TRBD1 might be the D (5 bases). Germline V lookup: CDR1 SGHRS, CDR2 YFSETQ. Trimming left V 5 bases short and J 10 bases short, with 10 bases between. CDR3 length: 12 amino acids. The CDR3 loop is CASRAGGSPLHF. As DNA, the CDR3 is TGCGCCAGCAGGGCGGGGGGATCACCCCTCCACTTT.

The V call is TRBV5-1, the J call TRBJ2-3; 7 positions agree with TRBD1. Germline V gene data show CDR1 as SGHRS and CDR2 as YFSETQ. The CDR3 sequence is 14 residues long. The ends lost 4 bases at V and 2 bases at J; junction bases unmatched: 4. CDR3 loop: CASSRGQDTDTQYF. The CDR3 DNA reads TGCGCCAGCAGCCGAGGACAGGACACAGATACGCAGTATTTT.

The chain joins TRBV27 to TRBJ2-1; the match to TRBD1 covers 7 bases. CDR1 MNHEY and CDR2 SMNVEV come from the germline V gene (reference sequence). J lost 5 bases, V lost 5 bases, and 9 bases had no gene match. The CDR3 contains 15 residues. CDR3 in DNA: TGTGCCAGCAGTATCCCCCGACAGGGCCACAATGAGCAGTTCTTC. Translated: CASSIPRQGHNEQFF.

The rearrangement joins TRBV9 to TRBJ2-1, with TRBD2 identical over 11 bases. This CDR3 is built from 14 residues. The V gene end was trimmed by 2 bases and the J gene end by 7 bases; junction bases not matched to a gene: 2. From germline, CDR1 is SGDLS and CDR2 YYNGEE. CDR3 region: CASSVWTSGNEQFF. The CDR3 DNA reads as TGTGCCAGCAGCGTCTGGACTAGCGGGAATGAGCAGTTCTTC.